This TCR beta chain was retrieved from a study of CD8+CD57+ T cells in acquired aplastic anemia (dated 2018 in TCRdb). Broadly, across the study: A mean of 3.2 ug of DNA, ranging from roughly 0.2 to 27.4 ug, was extracted from sorted CD4+ and CD8+ cells. Healthy donor samples averaged around 10 million reads for CD4+ and 11 million to 14 million for CD8+ cells.

The CDR3 contains 15 residues, cysteine and phenylalanine counted. Just the 45-base CDR3 DNA is kept, in frame starting at base 1. Reading the germline V gene gives CDR1 LGHNA and CDR2 YSLEER. Trimming takes 0 bases from V and 1 base from J, and the germline ends sit 10 bases apart. TCR repertoires of sorted CD4+ and CD8+ blood T cells from severe aplastic anemia patients and healthy subjects were deep-sequenced in the study. Ficoll-Paque density gradient centrifugation was used to isolate peripheral blood mononuclear cells. Before DNA extraction, CD4+ and CD8+ T cells were sorted with FACS or magnetic beads. Summary of the overall study and its limitations: Patients and healthy controls showed no significant difference in CD8+ Simpson's diversity (P=0.060). Some 30 CD8+ CDR3 sequences were found to be shared between patients and controls, but these sequences appeared to be highly expressed in patients and within the immunodominant clones of the patients.

Genomic DNA served as template for TCR beta VDJ combination and CDR3 sequence profiling. TCR repertoire sequencing was run on an Illumina HiSeq 2000. Regarding the original processing steps: TRBV/TRBJ rearrangement plots, CDR3 size and DJ length profiles, and Simpson's diversity index were used to evaluate the repertoires. The most abundant DNA sequence in the deep sequencing data was defined as the immunodominant clone. CDR3 amino acid sequences were checked for sharing across subjects and were also compared against the VDJdb database and published repertoires. TCRdb trimmed the raw reads at Q25, called clones with MiXCR and kept productive beta chains. Each CDR3 protein gets just one entry, which takes the most common genes and DNA from the rows behind it. These V and J calls originate from TCRdb's pipeline instead of the authors' own analysis. In all, the sample holds about 220,000 distinct CDR3 sequences, and 34% of those were seen once. About 1.1% of the sample is in the top ten clones.

This clonotype was counted many times. The specificity of this receptor is unknown. Base qualities are not at hand, and no much larger clone is one base apart. The TCR was taken from a human donor in good health, serving as a control. Sample: sorted CD4+, CD8+, or CD8+CD57+ T cells (not recorded which) from PBMCs. The rearrangement joined TRBV4-3 to TRBJ2-7; TRBD2 could be the D gene, as 5 bases match. The DNA is as follows: TGCGCCAGCAGCCAAGAGTCCGGCGGGTCCTACGAGCAGTACTTC. The encoded protein is CASSQESGGSYEQYF.